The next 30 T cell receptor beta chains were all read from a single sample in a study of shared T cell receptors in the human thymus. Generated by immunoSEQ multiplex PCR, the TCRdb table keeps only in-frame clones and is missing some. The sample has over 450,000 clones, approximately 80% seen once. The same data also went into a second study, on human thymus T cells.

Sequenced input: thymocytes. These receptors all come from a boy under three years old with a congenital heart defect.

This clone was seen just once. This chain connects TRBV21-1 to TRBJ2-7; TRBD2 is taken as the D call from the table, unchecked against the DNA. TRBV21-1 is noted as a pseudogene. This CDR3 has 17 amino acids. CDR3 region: CASSKERGLAGHYEQYF. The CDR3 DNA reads TGTGCCAGCAGCAAAGAGAGGGGGCTAGCGGGCCACTACGAGCAGTACTTC.

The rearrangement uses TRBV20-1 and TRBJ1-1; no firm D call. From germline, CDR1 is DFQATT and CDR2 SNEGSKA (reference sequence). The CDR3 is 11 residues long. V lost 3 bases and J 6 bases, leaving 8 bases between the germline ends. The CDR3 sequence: CSARLGAEAFF. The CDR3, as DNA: TGCAGTGCTAGGTTGGGAGCTGAAGCTTTCTTT.

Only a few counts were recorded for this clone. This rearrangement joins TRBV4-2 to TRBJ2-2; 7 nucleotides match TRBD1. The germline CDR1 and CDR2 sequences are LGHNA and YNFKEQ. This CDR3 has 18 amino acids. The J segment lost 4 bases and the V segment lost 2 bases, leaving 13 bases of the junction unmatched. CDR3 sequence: CASSQQKPDPGGTGELFF. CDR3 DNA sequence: TGTGCCAGCAGCCAACAAAAACCGGATCCAGGGGGCACCGGGGAGCTGTTTTTT.

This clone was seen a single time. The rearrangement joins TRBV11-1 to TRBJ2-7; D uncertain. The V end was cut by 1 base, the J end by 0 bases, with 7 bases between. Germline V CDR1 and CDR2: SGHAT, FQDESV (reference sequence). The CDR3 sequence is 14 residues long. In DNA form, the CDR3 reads TGTGCCAGCAGCTTAGGACAACTCTCCTACGAGCAGTACTTC. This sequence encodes CASSLGQLSYEQYF.

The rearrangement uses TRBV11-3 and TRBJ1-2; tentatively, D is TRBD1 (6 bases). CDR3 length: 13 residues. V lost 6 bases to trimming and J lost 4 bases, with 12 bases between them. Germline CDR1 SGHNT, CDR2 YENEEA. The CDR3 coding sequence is TGTGCCAGCAGTCAAACAGGGAGCTATGGCTACACCTTC. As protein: CASSQTGSYGYTF.

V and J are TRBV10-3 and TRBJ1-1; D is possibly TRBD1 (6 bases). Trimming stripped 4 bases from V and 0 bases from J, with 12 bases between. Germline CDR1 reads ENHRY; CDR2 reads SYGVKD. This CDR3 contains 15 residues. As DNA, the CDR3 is TGTGCCATCAGTGTCGCAGGGGCCATGAACACTGAAGCTTTCTTT. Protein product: CAISVAGAMNTEAFF.

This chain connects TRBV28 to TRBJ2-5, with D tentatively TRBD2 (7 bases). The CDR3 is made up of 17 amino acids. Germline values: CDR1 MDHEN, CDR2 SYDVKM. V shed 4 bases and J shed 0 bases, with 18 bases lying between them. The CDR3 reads CASSSSWGRENQETQYF. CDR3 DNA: TGTGCCAGCAGTTCCTCCTGGGGGCGGGAGAACCAAGAGACCCAGTACTTC.

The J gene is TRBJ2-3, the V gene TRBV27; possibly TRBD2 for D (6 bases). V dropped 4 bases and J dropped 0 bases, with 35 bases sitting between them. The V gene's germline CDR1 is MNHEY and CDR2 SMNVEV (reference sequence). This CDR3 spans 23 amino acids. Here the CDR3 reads CASSSLRTGVVVNPRGSTDTQYF. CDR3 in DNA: TGTGCCAGCAGTTCCTTACGGACGGGGGTCGTGGTAAACCCCCGGGGTAGCACAGATACGCAGTATTTT.

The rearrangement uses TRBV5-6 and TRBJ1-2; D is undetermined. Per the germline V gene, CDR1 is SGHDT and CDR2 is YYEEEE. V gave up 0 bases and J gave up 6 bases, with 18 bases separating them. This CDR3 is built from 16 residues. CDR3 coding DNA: TGTGCCAGCAGCTTGGTATTCGGGGTTGAGGAAGATGGCTACACCTTC. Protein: CASSLVFGVEEDGYTF.

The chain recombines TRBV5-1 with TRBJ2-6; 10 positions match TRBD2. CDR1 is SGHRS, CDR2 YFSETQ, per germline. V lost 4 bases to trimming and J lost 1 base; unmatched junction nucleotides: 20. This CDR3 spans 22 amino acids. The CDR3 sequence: CASSPVPYSLAGESSGANVLTF. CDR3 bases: TGCGCCAGCAGCCCCGTTCCTTACTCGCTAGCGGGAGAGAGTTCTGGGGCCAACGTCCTGACTTTC.

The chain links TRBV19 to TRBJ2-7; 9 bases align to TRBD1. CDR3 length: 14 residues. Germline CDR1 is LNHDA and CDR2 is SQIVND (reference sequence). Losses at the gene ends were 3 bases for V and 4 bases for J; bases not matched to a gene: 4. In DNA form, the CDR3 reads TGTGCCAGTAGTATTGGGACAGGGCCTTACGAGCAGTACTTC. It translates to CASSIGTGPYEQYF.

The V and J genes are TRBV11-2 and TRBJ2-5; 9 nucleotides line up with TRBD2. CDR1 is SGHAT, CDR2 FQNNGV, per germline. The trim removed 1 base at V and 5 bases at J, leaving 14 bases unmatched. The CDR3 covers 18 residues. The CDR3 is CASSLGGKVAGGEETQYF. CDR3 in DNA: TGTGCCAGCAGCTTAGGTGGCAAAGTGGCGGGAGGGGAGGAGACCCAGTACTTC.

This chain's CDR3 is CASSQGARGLVQYF. As DNA, the CDR3 is TGCGCCAGCAGCCAAGGGGCCCGGGGACTTGTACAGTACTTC. This chain joins TRBV4-1 and TRBJ2-4, with a possible D match to TRBD2 (6 bases). Trimming took off 1 base at V and 13 bases at J, with 17 bases between the two ends. Germline loops: CDR1 MGHRA, CDR2 YSYEKL. This CDR3 has 14 residues.

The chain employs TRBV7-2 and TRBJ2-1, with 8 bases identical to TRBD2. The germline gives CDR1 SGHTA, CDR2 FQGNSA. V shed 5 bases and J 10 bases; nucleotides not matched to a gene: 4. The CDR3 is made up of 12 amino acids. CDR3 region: CASSDRLAEQFF. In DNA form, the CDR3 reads TGTGCCAGCAGCGACAGACTAGCGGAGCAGTTCTTC.

In nucleotides, the CDR3 is TGCGCCAGCAGCCAAGGTGGAGTGGGGCGGCCATACAGCACAGATACGCAGTATTTT. Translation: CASSQGGVGRPYSTDTQYF. The chain carries TRBV4-3 and TRBJ2-3; TRBD1 might be the D (5 bases). The germline gives CDR1 LGHNA, CDR2 YSLEER. V dropped 1 base and J dropped 0 bases, with 20 bases sitting between them. The CDR3 contains 19 residues.

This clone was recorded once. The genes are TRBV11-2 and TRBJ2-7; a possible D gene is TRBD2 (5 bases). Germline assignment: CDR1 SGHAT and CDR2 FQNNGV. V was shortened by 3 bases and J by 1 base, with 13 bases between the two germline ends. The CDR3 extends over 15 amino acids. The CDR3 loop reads CASSFLVALSYEQYF. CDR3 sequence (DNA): TGTGCCAGCAGCTTTCTGGTAGCGCTGTCCTACGAGCAGTACTTC.

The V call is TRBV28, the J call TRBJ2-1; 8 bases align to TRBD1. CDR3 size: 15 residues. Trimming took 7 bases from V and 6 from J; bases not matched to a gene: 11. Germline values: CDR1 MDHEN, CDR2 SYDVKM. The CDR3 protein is CASTRGLGPINEQFF. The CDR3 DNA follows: TGTGCCAGCACCAGGGGGCTAGGCCCCATCAATGAGCAGTTCTTC.

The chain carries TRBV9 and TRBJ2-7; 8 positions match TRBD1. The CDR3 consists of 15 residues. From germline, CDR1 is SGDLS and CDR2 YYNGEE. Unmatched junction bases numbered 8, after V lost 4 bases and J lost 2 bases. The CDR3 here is CASSPGQGHAYEQYF. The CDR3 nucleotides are TGTGCCAGCAGCCCAGGACAGGGACACGCCTACGAGCAGTACTTC.

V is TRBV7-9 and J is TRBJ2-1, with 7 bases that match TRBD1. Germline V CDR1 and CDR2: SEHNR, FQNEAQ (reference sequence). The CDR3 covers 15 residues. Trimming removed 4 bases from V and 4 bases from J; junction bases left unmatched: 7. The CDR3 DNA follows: TGTGCCAGCAGCTCCGGGACAGCCAGTTACAATGAGCAGTTCTTC. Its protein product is CASSSGTASYNEQFF.

CDR3 loop: CASSPRRGEGEQYF. For the CDR3, the DNA is TGTGCCAGTAGTCCCCGGCGTGGGGAGGGCGAGCAGTACTTC. The chain combines TRBV19 with TRBJ2-7; TRBD2 aligns across 7 bases. Trimming cost V 5 bases and J 6 bases; bases outside gene matches: 10. CDR1 and CDR2 (germline): LNHDA, SQIVND (reference sequence). This CDR3 is built from 14 residues.

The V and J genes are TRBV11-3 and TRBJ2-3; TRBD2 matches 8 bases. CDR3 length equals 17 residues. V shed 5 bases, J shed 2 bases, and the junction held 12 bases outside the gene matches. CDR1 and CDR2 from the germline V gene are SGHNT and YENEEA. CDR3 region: CASSPTGGRGHTDTQYF. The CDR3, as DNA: TGTGCCAGCAGCCCAACGGGGGGGCGGGGGCACACAGATACGCAGTATTTT.

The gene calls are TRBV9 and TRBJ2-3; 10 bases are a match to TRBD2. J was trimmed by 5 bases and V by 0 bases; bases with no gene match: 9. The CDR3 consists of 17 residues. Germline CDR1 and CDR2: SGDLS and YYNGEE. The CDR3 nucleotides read TGTGCCAGCAGCGTAGATCTAGCGGGAGAACTAAGAGATACGCAGTATTTT. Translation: CASSVDLAGELRDTQYF.

In nucleotides, the CDR3 is TGTGCCAGCAGTGAAAAGGGGAGGGTAGGACAGCCCCAGCATTTT. As protein: CASSEKGRVGQPQHF. The V gene is TRBV2, the J gene TRBJ1-5, with D perhaps matching TRBD1 (5 bases). The CDR3 length is 15 residues. From germline, CDR1 is SNHLY and CDR2 FYNNEI. V lost 2 bases and J lost 7, with 15 bases in between.

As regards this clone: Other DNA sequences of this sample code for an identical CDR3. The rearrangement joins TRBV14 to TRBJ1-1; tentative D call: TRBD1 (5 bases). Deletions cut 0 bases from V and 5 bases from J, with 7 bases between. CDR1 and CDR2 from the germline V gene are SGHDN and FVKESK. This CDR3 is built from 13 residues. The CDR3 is CASSQDRGTEAFF. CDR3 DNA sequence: TGTGCCAGCAGCCAAGATCGGGGGACTGAAGCTTTCTTT.

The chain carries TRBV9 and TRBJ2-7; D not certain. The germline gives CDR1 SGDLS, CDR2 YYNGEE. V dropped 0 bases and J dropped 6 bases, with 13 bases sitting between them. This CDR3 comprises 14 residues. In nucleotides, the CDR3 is TGTGCCAGCAGCGTAGGTACACCTGCCCTCGAGCAGTACTTC. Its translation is CASSVGTPALEQYF.

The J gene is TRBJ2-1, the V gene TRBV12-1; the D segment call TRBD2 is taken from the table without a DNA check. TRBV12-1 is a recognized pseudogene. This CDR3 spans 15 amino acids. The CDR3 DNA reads TGTGCCAGCAGCCCCTGGCGGAATTCCTACAATGAGCAGTTCTTC. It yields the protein CASSPWRNSYNEQFF.

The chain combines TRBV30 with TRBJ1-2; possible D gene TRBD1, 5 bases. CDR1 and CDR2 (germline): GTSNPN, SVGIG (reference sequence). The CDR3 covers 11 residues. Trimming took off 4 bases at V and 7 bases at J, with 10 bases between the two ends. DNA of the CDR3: TGTGCCTGGACGACAGTTGGTGGCTACACCTTC. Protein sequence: CAWTTVGGYTF.

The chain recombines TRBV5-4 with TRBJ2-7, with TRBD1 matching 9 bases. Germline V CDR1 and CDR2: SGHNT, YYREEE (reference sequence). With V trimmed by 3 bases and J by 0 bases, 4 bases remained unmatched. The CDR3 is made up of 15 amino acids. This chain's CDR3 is CASSSGQGNSYEQYF. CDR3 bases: TGTGCCAGCAGCTCCGGACAGGGGAACTCCTACGAGCAGTACTTC.

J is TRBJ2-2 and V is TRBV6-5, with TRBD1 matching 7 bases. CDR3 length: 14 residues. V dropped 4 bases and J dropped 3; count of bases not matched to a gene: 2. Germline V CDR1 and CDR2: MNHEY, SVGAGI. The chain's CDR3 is CASSLGQYTGELFF. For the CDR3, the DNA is TGTGCCAGCAGTTTGGGACAGTACACCGGGGAGCTGTTTTTT.

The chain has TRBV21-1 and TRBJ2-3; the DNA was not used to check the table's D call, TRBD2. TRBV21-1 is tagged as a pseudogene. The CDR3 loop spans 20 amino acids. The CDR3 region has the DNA TGTGCCAGCAGCAACCGAAAAAGGTCCCCTCTAGCGGGAGGCACAGATACGCAGTATTTT. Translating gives CASSNRKRSPLAGGTDTQYF.